The 31 T cell receptor beta chains listed next were all sequenced from one sample in a study of OX40 agonist ivuxolimab in advanced cancers. Using immunoSEQ multiplex PCR, the repertoire was profiled, and TCRdb retains in-frame clones only, with some absent. The repertoire includes tens of thousands of clones, around 87% of them detected once, and approximately 4.8% sits in the top ten. This specimen consisted of CD4+ or CD8+ T cells sorted from blood, obtained in a trial of the OX40 agonist ivuxolimab. The receptors were gathered from an adult with an advanced solid tumor such as melanoma, head and neck, liver or kidney cancer.

The chain has TRBV4-1 and TRBJ1-2; tentatively, D is TRBD1 (6 bases). V was cut by 2 bases and J by 4 bases, with 8 bases left in between. The CDR3 spans 13 residues. Germline values: CDR1 MGHRA, CDR2 YSYEKL. The CDR3 protein is CASSQTGFYGYTF. As DNA, the CDR3 is TGCGCCAGCAGCCAAACAGGGTTCTATGGCTACACCTTC.

About this clone: Other DNA sequences of this sample code for an identical CDR3. The gene calls are TRBV28 and TRBJ2-1; a weak D match, TRBD2 (7 bases). The length of the CDR3 is 13 residues. The V end lost 5 bases, the J end lost 7 bases, and 12 bases lay between the germline ends. Germline CDR1 is MDHEN and CDR2 is SYDVKM. The DNA of the CDR3 is TGTGCCAGCAGTCTAGGGGGGGGGAATGAGCAGTTCTTC. Amino acid sequence: CASSLGGGNEQFF.

The genes are TRBV7-6 and TRBJ1-1, with D tentatively TRBD1 (5 bases). Trimming shortened V by 2 bases and J by 3 bases, and 16 bases separated the two germline ends. This CDR3 region has 16 residues. Germline-derived CDR1 and CDR2 are SGHVS and FNYEAQ. The DNA of the CDR3 is TGTGCCAGCAGCTTAAATGGAGGAGGGGTAGACACTGAAGCTTTCTTT. Protein sequence: CASSLNGGGVDTEAFF. Full variable domain (outside the CDR3, taken from reference TRBV7-6 and TRBJ1-1): GAGVSQSPRYKVTKRGQDVALRCDPISGHVSLYWYRQALGQGPEFLTYFNYEAQQDKSGLPNDRFSAERPEGSISTLTIQRTEQRDSAMYRCASSLNGGGVDTEAFFGQGTRLTVV.

V is TRBV10-3 and J is TRBJ1-1, with 7 bases matching TRBD1. Germline-derived CDR1 and CDR2 are ENHRY and SYGVKD. V lost 6 bases to trimming and J lost 2 bases; unmatched junction nucleotides: 6. The CDR3 has 14 amino acids. CDR3 residues: CAISLQGGNTEAFF. Here the CDR3 DNA reads TGTGCCATCAGCCTCCAAGGGGGCAACACTGAAGCTTTCTTT.

V gene TRBV11-2 combines with J gene TRBJ2-1; TRBD2 might be the D (5 bases). Per the germline V gene, CDR1 is SGHAT and CDR2 is FQNNGV. The germline V and J ends were trimmed by 4 bases and 10 bases, with 20 bases remaining between them. CDR3 length: 15 residues. The CDR3 loop reads CASSSPGSLTGEQFF. CDR3 in DNA: TGTGCCAGCAGCTCCCCGGGGTCTCTAACGGGGGAGCAGTTCTTC.

The chain carries TRBV6-5 and TRBJ1-2; 7 bases match TRBD1. Germline loops: CDR1 MNHEY, CDR2 SVGAGI. The CDR3 consists of 14 residues. V shed 2 bases, J shed 6 bases, and the junction held 6 bases outside the gene matches. CDR3 coding DNA: TGTGCCAGCAGTTACCGACAGGGTTGGCATGGCTACACCTTC. Its translation: CASSYRQGWHGYTF.

The rearrangement links TRBV2 to TRBJ2-1; perhaps D is TRBD1 or TRBD2 (5 bases each). V shed 5 bases and J shed 9 bases, with 8 bases lying between them. This CDR3 is built from 11 residues. The germline CDR1 and CDR2 sequences are SNHLY and FYNNEI. The CDR3 loop reads CASSPGAEQFF. In DNA, the CDR3 is TGTGCCAGCAGTCCCGGGGCTGAGCAGTTCTTC.

This clone was counted once. The CDR3 coding sequence is TGTGCCATCCTCGGACAGGAGAACTCTGGAAACACCATATATTTT. This sequence encodes CAILGQENSGNTIYF. The V and J genes are TRBV6-6 and TRBJ1-3, with 7 bases aligning to TRBD1. Trimming removed 10 bases from V and 0 bases from J; junction bases left unmatched: 9. The germline CDR1 and CDR2 sequences are MNHNY and SVGAGI (reference sequence). This CDR3 has 15 amino acids.

This clone qualifies as medium-sized. The chain uses TRBV9 and TRBJ2-7; tentative D call: TRBD2 (5 bases). Looked up from germline, CDR1 is SGDLS and CDR2 is YYNGEE. The CDR3 totals 16 residues. V shed 4 bases and J shed 0 bases, with 17 bases lying between them. CDR3 in amino acids: CASSPSGIQSSYEQYF. Here the CDR3 DNA reads TGTGCCAGCAGCCCCTCCGGGATCCAGAGCTCCTACGAGCAGTACTTC.

The CDR3 sequence is CATSRGNGGSTDTQYF. The CDR3 DNA reads as TGTGCCACCAGCAGAGGAAATGGAGGGAGCACAGATACGCAGTATTTT. V gene TRBV15 combines with J gene TRBJ2-3; tentatively, D is TRBD2 (6 bases). The V gene lost 1 base and the J gene lost 0 bases, with 11 bases spanning the gap. Per germline, CDR1 LNHNV and CDR2 YYDKDF (reference sequence). The CDR3 extends over 16 amino acids.

J is TRBJ2-5 and V is TRBV29-1, with D possibly TRBD1 on 6 matching bases. Trimming stripped 6 bases from V and 3 bases from J, with 14 bases between. This CDR3 contains 13 residues. CDR1 and CDR2 (germline): SQVTM, ANQGSEA. This CDR3 reads CSVGGQPEETQYF. Here the CDR3 DNA reads TGCAGCGTCGGTGGACAGCCTGAAGAGACCCAGTACTTC.

This rearrangement joins TRBV5-8 to TRBJ2-7; D tentatively reads TRBD1 or TRBD2 (5 bases each). The germline V and J ends were trimmed by 2 bases and 4 bases, with 16 bases remaining between them. This CDR3 is built from 15 residues. Germline V CDR1 and CDR2: SGHTS, YDEGEE. The CDR3 DNA is TGTGCCAGCAGCTTTGGGACGGCCCTTCCTTACGAGCAGTACTTC. Protein product: CASSFGTALPYEQYF.

This clone has just one count. This rearrangement joins TRBV18 to TRBJ2-1; 8 bases are shared with TRBD2. Germline-derived CDR1 and CDR2 are KGHSH and LQKENI. V gave up 0 bases and J gave up 8 bases; unmatched junction bases: 6. This CDR3 contains 15 residues. CDR3 nucleotide sequence: TGTGCCAGCTCACCACCTAGCGGGGTTACCGATGAGCAGTTCTTC. Amino acid sequence: CASSPPSGVTDEQFF. Together with reference TRBV18 and TRBJ2-1, the CDR3 gives the full variable domain: NAGVMQNPRHLVRRRGQEARLRCSPMKGHSHVYWYRQLPEEGLKFMVYLQKENIIDESGMPKERFSAEFPKEGPSILRIQQVVRGDSAAYFCASSPPSGVTDEQFFGPGTRLTVL.

The chain carries TRBV5-8 and TRBJ2-7; D may correspond to TRBD1 or TRBD2 (5 bases each). Germline-derived CDR1 and CDR2 are SGHTS and YDEGEE. The CDR3 sequence is 16 residues long. V lost 4 bases to trimming and J lost 7 bases, with 24 bases between them. This chain's CDR3 is CASSQGPTSQGWEQYF. As DNA, the CDR3 is TGTGCCAGCAGCCAAGGCCCCACTAGTCAGGGATGGGAGCAGTACTTC.

V and J are TRBV11-3 and TRBJ2-1; maybe TRBD2 (6 bases). CDR3 length: 14 residues. CDR1 and CDR2 (germline): SGHNT, YENEEA. V was pared by 5 bases and J by 10 bases, with 18 bases between. CDR3 nucleotides: TGTGCCAGCAGCGCAAATAGGGGAGGAGAAGAGCAGTTCTTC. Residues: CASSANRGGEEQFF.

The chain recombines TRBV5-1 with TRBJ2-5; possibly TRBD1 or TRBD2 for D (5 bases each). CDR1 and CDR2 (germline): SGHRS, YFSETQ. This CDR3 is built from 15 residues. V lost 4 bases and J lost 1, with 14 bases in between. CDR3 residues: CASSPSPGPQETQYF. CDR3 nucleotides: TGCGCCAGCAGCCCATCTCCGGGACCCCAAGAGACCCAGTACTTC.

J is TRBJ2-2 and V is TRBV9; D is uncertain. Germline lookup yields CDR1 SGDLS and CDR2 YYNGEE. The CDR3 runs 14 residues. The V end lost 0 bases, the J end lost 4 bases, and 7 bases lay between the germline ends. The CDR3 loop is CASSVDWVTGELFF. The CDR3 region has the DNA TGTGCCAGCAGCGTAGACTGGGTCACCGGGGAGCTGTTTTTT.

The chain has TRBV5-1 and TRBJ1-6; D not resolved. Germline-derived CDR1 and CDR2 are SGHRS and YFSETQ. V was pared by 0 bases and J by 8 bases, with 9 bases between. CDR3 length equals 14 residues. The DNA for the CDR3 is TGCGCCAGCAGCTTGGTTGGGCGGGATTCACCCCTCCACTTT. It specifies CASSLVGRDSPLHF.

With regard to this clone: Compared with germline, one end of the junction differs, possibly owing to a read error. The chain employs TRBV18 and TRBJ1-3, with D unresolved. CDR1 is KGHSH and CDR2 is LQKENI in the germline V gene. CDR3 length: 15 amino acids. In DNA, the CDR3 is TGTGCCACCTCATCACTGATTAACTCTGGAAACACCATATATTTT. This encodes CATSSLINSGNTIYF.

The chain recombines TRBV11-3 with TRBJ2-7; D remains ambiguous. This CDR3 comprises 14 residues. CDR1 and CDR2 from the germline V gene are SGHNT and YENEEA. V was cut by 0 bases and J by 0 bases, with 6 bases left in between. DNA for the CDR3: TGTGCCAGCAGCTTAGACTCTAGCTCCTACGAGCAGTACTTC. Protein product: CASSLDSSSYEQYF.

The gene calls are TRBV9 and TRBJ1-2; 9 nucleotides agree with TRBD1. This CDR3 is built from 16 residues. The germline CDR1 and CDR2 sequences are SGDLS and YYNGEE. The V gene end was trimmed by 0 bases and the J gene end by 3 bases; junction bases not matched to a gene: 6. The CDR3 DNA reads as TGTGCCAGCAGCGTAGCTGGAACAGGGGGCTACTATGGCTACACCTTC. Translating it yields CASSVAGTGGYYGYTF. The full variable domain, in which reference TRBV9 and TRBJ1-2 provide the parts outside the CDR3, is DSGVTQTPKHLITATGQRVTLRCSPRSGDLSVYWYQQSLDQGLQFLIQYYNGEERAKGNILERFSAQQFPDLHSELNLSSLELGDSALYFCASSVAGTGGYYGYTFGSGTRLTVV.

This chain uses TRBV14 with TRBJ2-5, with D perhaps being TRBD1 or TRBD2 (6 bases each). The germline V gene encodes CDR1 SGHDN and CDR2 FVKESK. Trimming took off 3 bases at V and 6 bases at J, with 14 bases between the two ends. The CDR3 covers 14 residues. CDR3 sequence reads: CASSQIGGGQTQYF. For the CDR3, the DNA is TGTGCCAGCAGCCAGATCGGGGGCGGACAGACCCAGTACTTC.

There are a few counts of this clone. The V call is TRBV6-1, the J call TRBJ1-1, with TRBD1 as a possible D gene (5 bases). V dropped 8 bases and J dropped 11 bases, with 21 bases sitting between them. The CDR3 length is 13 residues. Germline V gene sequence: CDR1 MNHNS, CDR2 SASEGT. The CDR3 region has the DNA TGTGCCAGCCAACGTGGGGCGTATGATAGGGCTTTCTTT. Translation gives CASQRGAYDRAFF.

The gene calls are TRBV5-8 and TRBJ1-5; maybe TRBD1 (5 bases). The CDR3 spans 16 residues. Trimming removed 0 bases from V and 0 bases from J, with 10 bases in between. Germline V gives CDR1 SGHTS, CDR2 YDEGEE. The chain's CDR3 is CASSLGWTPSNQPQHF. The CDR3 DNA reads TGTGCCAGCAGCTTGGGATGGACACCTAGCAATCAGCCCCAGCATTTT.

The rearrangement joins TRBV11-1 to TRBJ2-5; 8 nucleotides line up with TRBD2. The V segment lost 7 bases and the J segment 4 bases; nucleotides outside the gene matches: 5. The CDR3 contains 13 residues. Germline lookup yields CDR1 SGHAT and CDR2 FQDESV (reference sequence). Written as DNA, the CDR3 is TGTGCCAGCACCACTGCGGGGGGAGAGACCCAGTACTTC. As protein: CASTTAGGETQYF.

This clone has a handful of counts. This sequence joins TRBV5-6 and TRBJ1-2; perhaps TRBD1 as D (5 bases). V lost 4 bases, J lost 6 bases, and 13 bases lay in between. This CDR3 is built from 13 residues. Looked up from germline, CDR1 is SGHDT and CDR2 is YYEEEE. The CDR3 DNA follows: TGTGCCAGCAGCCTGGGGCGAGGGCATGGCTACACCTTC. Protein sequence: CASSLGRGHGYTF.

The chain links TRBV11-3 to TRBJ2-5, with D perhaps matching TRBD1 (5 bases). The ends were cut back, 1 base at V and 5 bases at J, with 11 bases in the middle. Germline loops: CDR1 SGHNT, CDR2 YENEEA. The CDR3 consists of 14 residues. CDR3 bases: TGTGCCAGCAGCTTAGGTCCAGGGATGGAGACCCAGTACTTC. Protein sequence: CASSLGPGMETQYF. The complete variable domain, with remaining parts taken from reference TRBV11-3 and TRBJ2-5, reads EAGVVQSPRYKIIEKKQPVAFWCNPISGHNTLYWYLQNLGQGPELLIRYENEEAVDDSQLPKDRFSAERLKGVDSTLKIQPAELGDSAVYLCASSLGPGMETQYFGPGTRLLVL.

The rearrangement uses TRBV6-5 and TRBJ2-7; maybe TRBD1 (5 bases). Germline V gene data show CDR1 as MNHEY and CDR2 as SVGAGI. The ends were cut back, 7 bases at V and 6 bases at J, with 19 bases in the middle. This CDR3 comprises 14 residues. Here the CDR3 DNA reads TGTGCCAGCAAGTGGGCAGGGTCTCTCGGCGAGCAGTACTTC. Its protein product is CASKWAGSLGEQYF.

The chain couples TRBV7-2 to TRBJ2-3, with D perhaps assigned TRBD1 or TRBD2 (5 bases each). Trimming stripped 1 base from V and 1 base from J, with 9 bases between. Looked up from germline, CDR1 is SGHTA and CDR2 is FQGNSA. CDR3 size: 15 residues. CDR3 in DNA: TGTGCCAGCAGCTTAGTGGGGGAGCGCACAGATACGCAGTATTTT. It encodes CASSLVGERTDTQYF.

This chain links TRBV11-2 with TRBJ1-1; 7 bases map to TRBD1. This CDR3 is 15 amino acids long. The V gene's germline CDR1 is SGHAT and CDR2 FQNNGV. The ends lost 4 bases at V and 1 base at J; junction bases unmatched: 6. This chain's CDR3 is CASSSPRTGNTEAFF. CDR3 bases: TGTGCCAGCAGCTCACCCCGGACAGGGAACACTGAAGCTTTCTTT. Based on the CDR3 plus reference TRBV11-2 and TRBJ1-1, the full variable domain is EAGVAQSPRYKIIEKRQSVAFWCNPISGHATLYWYQQILGQGPKLLIQFQNNGVVDDSQLPKDRFSAERLKGVDSTLKIQPAKLEDSAVYLCASSSPRTGNTEAFFGQGTRLTVV.

This chain links TRBV5-4 with TRBJ1-1, with D perhaps matching TRBD1 (6 bases). V lost 0 bases and J lost 11, with 26 bases in between. Per germline, CDR1 SGHNT and CDR2 YYREEE (reference sequence). The CDR3 is made up of 17 amino acids. CDR3 sequence (DNA): TGTGCCAGCAGCTTGGACCCCCCTAACAGGGCGGGCGTGTATGCTTTCTTT. This codes for CASSLDPPNRAGVYAFF.